Below, 22 T cell receptor beta chains from the same sample are listed, as sequenced in a study of T-cell memory formation after mild COVID-19. MiXCR, applied by TCRdb to the 5' RACE reads, yields one record per CDR3 protein. The data hold roughly 600,000 distinct CDR3 sequences, with 15% to 20% observed a single time. Source material: PBMCs or a T cell subset sorted from them (not recorded which). All receptors derive from an adult woman who had mild COVID-19 (a few samples of this study predate the infection). Cell type and time point are not known.

There are many counts of this clonotype. This chain uses TRBV4-2 with TRBJ2-3; 7 positions agree with TRBD2. CDR3 length equals 16 residues. Germline V gene data show CDR1 as LGHNA and CDR2 as YNFKEQ. Unmatched junction bases numbered 5, after V lost 0 bases and J lost 2 bases. The CDR3 bases are TGTGCCAGCAGCCAAGATCCTAGCGGATTCACAGATACGCAGTATTTT. Its translation: CASSQDPSGFTDTQYF.

This clonotype occurred a few times. This chain links TRBV3-1 with TRBJ2-1; the match to TRBD2 covers 12 bases. The CDR3 runs to 19 residues. Per germline, CDR1 LGHDT and CDR2 YNNKEL (reference sequence). V gave up 4 bases and J gave up 7 bases; unmatched junction bases: 17. The CDR3 loop reads CASSPARQGATSGRNEQFF. The CDR3 DNA sequence: TGTGCCAGCAGCCCAGCCAGACAGGGGGCCACTAGCGGGAGGAATGAGCAGTTCTTC.

The rearrangement links TRBV24-1 to TRBJ2-3; D is unclear. The CDR3 totals 13 residues. Germline values: CDR1 KGHDR, CDR2 SFDVKD. V was pared by 6 bases and J by 1 base, with 7 bases between. CDR3 loop: CATSFAGTDTQYF. CDR3 in DNA: TGTGCCACCAGTTTTGCGGGCACAGATACGCAGTATTTT.

The CDR3: CASTPTSGTADYGYTF. The CDR3 DNA reads as TGTGCCAGCACTCCCACGTCCGGGACCGCTGACTATGGCTACACCTTC. V is TRBV6-5 and J is TRBJ1-2; D possibly corresponds to TRBD1 (5 bases). Germline V gene lookup returns CDR1 MNHEY and CDR2 SVGAGI. The CDR3 extends over 16 amino acids. V was shortened by 7 bases and J by 3 bases, with 21 bases between the two germline ends.

Only a few counts were recorded for this clonotype. V and J are TRBV30 and TRBJ1-1, with D uncertain. The V gene lost 7 bases and the J gene lost 0 bases, with 18 bases spanning the gap. Germline CDR1 is GTSNPN and CDR2 is SVGIG (reference sequence). The CDR3 loop spans 15 amino acids. The DNA of the CDR3 is TGTGCCTCCCCGGGGTCCTCTGTGATGAACACTGAAGCTTTCTTT. Residues: CASPGSSVMNTEAFF.

This clonotype appeared a few times. This chain joins TRBV20-1 and TRBJ2-7, with 7 bases that match TRBD2. The germline CDR1 and CDR2 sequences are DFQATT and SNEGSKA (reference sequence). The CDR3 sequence is 14 residues long. V trimming: 3 bases; J trimming: 0 bases; junction bases outside the gene matches: 5. CDR3: CSASSGLSSYEQYF. The CDR3 DNA reads as TGCAGTGCTAGTAGCGGGCTATCCTCCTACGAGCAGTACTTC.

This clonotype was counted between two and nine times. The chain couples TRBV11-2 to TRBJ2-2; 9 nucleotides line up with TRBD1. This CDR3 comprises 17 residues. Germline V gene lookup returns CDR1 SGHAT and CDR2 FQNNGV. The V gene end was trimmed by 0 bases and the J gene end by 7 bases; junction bases not matched to a gene: 9. The DNA of the CDR3 is TGTGCCAGCAGCTTAGAAACCGGGACAGGGCTCGTCGGGGAGCTGTTTTTT. Translated, it gives CASSLETGTGLVGELFF.

The J gene is TRBJ2-2, the V gene TRBV29-1; 8 nucleotides agree with TRBD1. CDR3 length: 15 residues. The V segment lost 7 bases and the J segment 3 bases; nucleotides outside the gene matches: 10. CDR1 SQVTM and CDR2 ANQGSEA come from the germline V gene. Written as DNA, the CDR3 is TGCAGCGCCCCGGGCCAGGGGGCCTACACCGGGGAGCTGTTTTTT. This translates into CSAPGQGAYTGELFF.

The genes are TRBV7-8 and TRBJ2-5; 13 bases align to TRBD2. The CDR3 sequence is 16 residues long. Germline lookup yields CDR1 SGHVS and CDR2 FQNEAQ. With 5 bases clipped from V and 5 bases from J, the junction kept 8 bases outside the gene matches. The CDR3 spells CASSPTSGGDRETQYF. The CDR3 region has the DNA TGTGCCAGCAGCCCTACTAGCGGGGGGGATCGGGAGACCCAGTACTTC.

In this sample, this clonotype turned up a few times. V usage is TRBV11-2 and J usage is TRBJ2-1, with 10 nucleotides matching TRBD2. The J segment lost 0 bases and the V segment lost 5 bases, leaving 13 bases of the junction unmatched. Germline CDR1 reads SGHAT; CDR2 reads FQNNGV. CDR3 size: 19 residues. CDR3 protein: CASSPSLGTSGASYNEQFF. CDR3 coding DNA: TGTGCCAGCAGCCCATCCCTCGGTACTAGCGGGGCCTCCTACAATGAGCAGTTCTTC.

This clonotype has a handful of counts. The chain joins TRBV5-1 to TRBJ2-7; the match to TRBD2 covers 8 bases. CDR1 SGHRS and CDR2 YFSETQ come from the germline V gene. This CDR3 is built from 13 residues. J gave up 2 bases and V 7 bases, and 5 bases lay outside the gene matches. The CDR3 bases are TGCGCCAGCTCCGTCGGGGGGGCCTACGAGCAGTACTTC. It yields the protein CASSVGGAYEQYF.

V and J are TRBV30 and TRBJ2-7; TRBD1 agrees at 9 bases. Germline V CDR1 and CDR2: GTSNPN, SVGIG (reference sequence). There are 11 residues in the CDR3. Trimming at V came to 8 bases and at J to 6 bases, leaving 5 bases not matched to a gene. The CDR3 reads CARGQGTEQYF. As DNA, the CDR3 is TGTGCCCGAGGACAGGGGACCGAGCAGTACTTC.

The rearrangement links TRBV12-3 or TRBV12-4 to TRBJ1-6; tentative D call: TRBD1 (6 bases). V was cut by 11 bases and J by 7 bases, with 18 bases left in between. This CDR3 is 14 amino acids long. CDR3 in amino acids: CARQLRGKNSPLHF. The DNA for the CDR3 is TGTGCCCGACAACTCAGGGGCAAGAATTCACCCCTCCACTTT.

The sample holds a few counts of this clonotype. J is TRBJ1-3 and V is TRBV5-1; TRBD1 is a possible D gene (5 bases). CDR1 and CDR2 (germline): SGHRS, YFSETQ. This CDR3 region has 17 residues. The V end was cut by 1 base, the J end by 1 base, with 15 bases between. This chain's CDR3 is CASSLRGTDLSGNTIYF. The CDR3 region has the DNA TGCGCCAGCAGCTTGCGAGGGACGGATCTTTCTGGAAACACCATATATTTT. Variable domain in full (rest from reference TRBV5-1 and TRBJ1-3): KAGVTQTPRYLIKTRGQQVTLSCSPISGHRSVSWYQQTPGQGLQFLFEYFSETQRNKGNFPGRFSGRQFSNSRSEMNVSTLELGDSALYLCASSLRGTDLSGNTIYFGEGSWLTVV.

The chain links TRBV7-2 to TRBJ2-5; D ambiguous. The CDR3 extends over 13 amino acids. CDR1 and CDR2 from the germline V gene are SGHTA and FQGNSA. Trimming took 1 base from V and 5 from J, leaving 8 bases between them. CDR3 nucleotides: TGTGCCAGCAGCTTAGGGATCAGGGAGACCCAGTACTTC. Amino acids: CASSLGIRETQYF.

CDR3 protein: CASSFGGIGNQPQHF. In DNA, the CDR3 is TGTGCCAGCAGTTTCGGGGGCATAGGGAATCAGCCCCAGCATTTT. The chain combines TRBV27 with TRBJ1-5; possible D gene TRBD1, 6 bases. The germline V and J ends were trimmed by 3 bases and 4 bases, with 13 bases remaining between them. CDR1 MNHEY and CDR2 SMNVEV come from the germline V gene (reference sequence). The CDR3 contains 15 residues.

This chain connects TRBV30 to TRBJ1-1, with 10 bases identical to TRBD1. Germline V gene lookup returns CDR1 GTSNPN and CDR2 SVGIG (reference sequence). The CDR3 spans 12 residues. V lost 8 bases, J lost 4 bases, and 4 bases stayed unmatched. This chain's CDR3 is CAGGQGSTEAFF. The DNA for the CDR3 is TGTGCCGGGGGACAGGGGAGCACTGAAGCTTTCTTT.

The CDR3 spells CASSQHGVDTQYF. As DNA, the CDR3 is TGCGCCAGCAGCCAGCATGGGGTAGATACGCAGTATTTT. The rearrangement links TRBV4-1 to TRBJ2-3; the D is unclear. The CDR3 sequence is 13 residues long. The V end lost 3 bases, the J end lost 5 bases, and 9 bases lay between the germline ends. Germline V gives CDR1 MGHRA, CDR2 YSYEKL.

The V gene is TRBV20-1, the J gene TRBJ2-3; D remains ambiguous. Per the germline V gene, CDR1 is DFQATT and CDR2 is SNEGSKA (reference sequence). The CDR3 covers 11 residues. Trimming took 6 bases from V and 6 from J, leaving 10 bases between them. The CDR3 DNA sequence: TGCAGTGCCACTAACTGGGATACGCAGTATTTT. Translation gives CSATNWDTQYF.

This clonotype was observed a handful of times. This chain's CDR3 is CASSQGIAGGIYNEQFF. The CDR3, as DNA: TGCGCCAGCAGCCAAGGAATAGCGGGAGGGATTTACAATGAGCAGTTCTTC. The chain links TRBV4-3 to TRBJ2-1, with TRBD2 matching over 11 bases. CDR3 length: 17 amino acids. CDR1 and CDR2 from the germline V gene are LGHNA and YSLEER. V shed 1 base and J 4 bases; nucleotides not matched to a gene: 6.

This clonotype has at least ten counts. The chain has TRBV3-1 and TRBJ2-1; no definite D call. Germline V gene sequence: CDR1 LGHDT, CDR2 YNNKEL (reference sequence). The CDR3 is made up of 15 amino acids. V lost 5 bases and J lost 0, with 11 bases in between. The DNA of the CDR3 is TGTGCCAGCAGCGTAGCCGCTAGCTCCTACAATGAGCAGTTCTTC. Its translation: CASSVAASSYNEQFF.

The chain uses TRBV12-3 or TRBV12-4 and TRBJ2-7; D might be TRBD1 (6 bases). Trimming pared 6 bases from V and 3 bases from J, leaving 18 bases between. The CDR3 runs to 15 residues. The CDR3 reads CASSSGQKLFYEQYF. The CDR3, as DNA: TGTGCCAGCAGCTCTGGACAGAAACTTTTCTACGAGCAGTACTTC.